This TCR beta chain stems from a study of blood T cell repertoires in COVID-19. Germline values: CDR1 SGHTA, CDR2 FQGNSA. V lost 3 bases and J 4 bases, leaving 13 bases between the germline ends. The CDR3 sequence is 14 residues long. Using immunoSEQ multiplex PCR, the repertoire was profiled, and TCRdb retains in-frame clones only, with some absent. The profile shows around 80,000 clones, around 90% of them singletons. Specimen: peripheral blood. The clonotype comes from a woman older than 75 with acute or convalescent COVID-19. The gene calls are TRBV7-2 and TRBJ2-7; TRBD1 might be the D (5 bases). CDR3 sequence reads: CASSFQGRTYEQYF. The DNA for the CDR3 is TGTGCCAGCAGCTTCCAGGGTCGAACATACGAGCAGTACTTC.